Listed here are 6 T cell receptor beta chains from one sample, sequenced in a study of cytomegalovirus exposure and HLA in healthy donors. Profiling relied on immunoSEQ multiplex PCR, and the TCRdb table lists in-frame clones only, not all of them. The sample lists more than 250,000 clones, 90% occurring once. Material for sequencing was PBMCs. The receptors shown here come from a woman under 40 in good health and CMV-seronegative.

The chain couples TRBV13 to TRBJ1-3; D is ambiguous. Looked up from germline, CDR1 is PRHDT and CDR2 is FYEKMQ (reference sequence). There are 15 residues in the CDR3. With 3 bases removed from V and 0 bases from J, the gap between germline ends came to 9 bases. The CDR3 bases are TGTGCCAGCAGCTTGAACGGATACTCTGGAAACACCATATATTTT. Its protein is CASSLNGYSGNTIYF. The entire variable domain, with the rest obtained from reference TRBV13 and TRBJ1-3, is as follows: AAGVIQSPRHLIKEKRETATLKCYPIPRHDTVYWYQQGPGQDPQFLISFYEKMQSDKGSIPDRFSAQQFSDYHSELNMSSLELGDSALYFCASSLNGYSGNTIYFGEGSWLTVV.

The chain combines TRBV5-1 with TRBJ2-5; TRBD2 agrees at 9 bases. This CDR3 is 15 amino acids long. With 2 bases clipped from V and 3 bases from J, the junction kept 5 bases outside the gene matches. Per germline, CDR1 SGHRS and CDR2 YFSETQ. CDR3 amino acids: CASSLVSGREETQYF. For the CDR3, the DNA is TGCGCCAGCAGCTTAGTTAGCGGGAGAGAAGAGACCCAGTACTTC.

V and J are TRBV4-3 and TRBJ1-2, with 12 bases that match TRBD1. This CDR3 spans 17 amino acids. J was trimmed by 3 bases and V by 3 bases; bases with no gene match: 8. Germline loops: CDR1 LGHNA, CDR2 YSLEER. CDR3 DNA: TGCGCCAGCAGCCAGGTACCGGGACAGGGGGCAGACTATGGCTACACCTTC. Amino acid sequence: CASSQVPGQGADYGYTF.

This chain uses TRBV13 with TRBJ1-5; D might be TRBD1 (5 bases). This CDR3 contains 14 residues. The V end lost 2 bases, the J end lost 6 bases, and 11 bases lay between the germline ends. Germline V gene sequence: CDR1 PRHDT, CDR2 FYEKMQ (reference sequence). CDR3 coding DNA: TGTGCCAGCAGCTTACAGGGAGAGAGTCAGCCCCAGCATTTT. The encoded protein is CASSLQGESQPQHF.

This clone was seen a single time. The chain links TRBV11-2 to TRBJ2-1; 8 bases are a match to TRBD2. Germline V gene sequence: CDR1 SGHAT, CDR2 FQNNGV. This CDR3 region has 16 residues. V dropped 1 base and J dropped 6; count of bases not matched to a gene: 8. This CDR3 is CASSLVGGTRRNEQFF. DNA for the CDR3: TGTGCCAGCAGCTTAGTGGGGGGGACTAGACGCAATGAGCAGTTCTTC.

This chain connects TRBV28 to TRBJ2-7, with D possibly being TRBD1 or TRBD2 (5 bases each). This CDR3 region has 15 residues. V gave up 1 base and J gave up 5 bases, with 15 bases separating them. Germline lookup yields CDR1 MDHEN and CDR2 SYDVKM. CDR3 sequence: CASSLSLGEFDEQYF. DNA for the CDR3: TGTGCCAGCAGTTTATCCCTGGGGGAATTCGACGAGCAGTACTTC.